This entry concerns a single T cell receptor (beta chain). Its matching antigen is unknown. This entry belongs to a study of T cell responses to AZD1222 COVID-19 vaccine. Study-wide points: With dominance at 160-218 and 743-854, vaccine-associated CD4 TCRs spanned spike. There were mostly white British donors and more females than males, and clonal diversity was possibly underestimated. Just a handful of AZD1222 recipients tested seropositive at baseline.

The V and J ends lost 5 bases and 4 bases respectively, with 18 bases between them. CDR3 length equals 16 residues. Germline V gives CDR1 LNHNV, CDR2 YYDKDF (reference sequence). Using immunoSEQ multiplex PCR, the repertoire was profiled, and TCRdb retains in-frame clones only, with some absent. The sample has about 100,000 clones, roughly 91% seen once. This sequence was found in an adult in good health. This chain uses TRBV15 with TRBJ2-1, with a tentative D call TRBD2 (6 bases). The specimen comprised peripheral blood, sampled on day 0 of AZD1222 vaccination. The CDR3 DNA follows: TGTGCCACCAGCGAAGAGGGCGCCGGAGGGTACAATGAGCAGTTCTTC. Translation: CATSEEGAGGYNEQFF.